Presented here are 4 T cell receptor beta chains from one specimen sequenced in a study of T-cell memory formation after mild COVID-19 (dated by TCRdb to the early 2020s). The library was generated by 5' RACE. These reads were obtained on an Illumina NovaSeq 6000. TCRdb applied fastp at Q25 and MiXCR to the public reads, then kept only in-frame beta chains. Records with the same CDR3 protein are collapsed into one entry carrying the most frequent genes and DNA. For this sample there are 100,000 or so distinct CDR3 sequences; 11% appear just once. The top ten constitute roughly 40% of the sample. The sequenced material came from PBMCs or a T cell subset sorted from them (not recorded which). Every receptor here comes from a man aged 18 to 30 who had mild COVID-19 (a few samples of this study predate the infection). The sample titles of this study are shuffled in the database, so cell type and time point are left out; the donor was told from shared clones.

This clonotype was counted many times. The V call is TRBV5-4, the J call TRBJ1-4; D unclear. V was trimmed by 4 bases and J by 2 bases, leaving 0 bases between them. From germline, CDR1 is SGHNT and CDR2 YYREEE (reference sequence). The CDR3 loop spans 11 amino acids. The CDR3 protein is CASSTNEKLFF. The CDR3 DNA reads TGTGCCAGCAGCACTAATGAAAAACTGTTTTTT.

J is TRBJ2-3 and V is TRBV6-5; 11 positions match TRBD2. Germline V CDR1 and CDR2: MNHEY, SVGAGI. The trim removed 5 bases at V and 4 bases at J, leaving 11 bases unmatched. This CDR3 has 17 amino acids. CDR3 in DNA: TGTGCCAGCAGTCACGAGATAGCGGGGGGGCGGGCAGATACGCAGTATTTT. Amino acids: CASSHEIAGGRADTQYF.

The chain employs TRBV7-9 and TRBJ2-7; D is ambiguous. The CDR3 has 13 residues. Germline CDR1 is SEHNR and CDR2 is FQNEAQ (reference sequence). Deletions cut 3 bases from V and 6 bases from J, with 12 bases between. The chain's CDR3 is CASSFGPSTEQYF. As DNA, the CDR3 is TGTGCCAGCAGCTTTGGCCCGTCTACCGAGCAGTACTTC.

There are many counts of this clonotype. The chain combines TRBV9 with TRBJ2-2; 8 positions match TRBD2. The CDR3 has 16 residues. V trimming: 4 bases; J trimming: 0 bases; junction bases outside the gene matches: 5. Germline V lookup: CDR1 SGDLS, CDR2 YYNGEE. CDR3 DNA: TGTGCCAGCAGCCACCCAGCGGGGGCGAACACCGGGGAGCTGTTTTTT. This gives the protein CASSHPAGANTGELFF.